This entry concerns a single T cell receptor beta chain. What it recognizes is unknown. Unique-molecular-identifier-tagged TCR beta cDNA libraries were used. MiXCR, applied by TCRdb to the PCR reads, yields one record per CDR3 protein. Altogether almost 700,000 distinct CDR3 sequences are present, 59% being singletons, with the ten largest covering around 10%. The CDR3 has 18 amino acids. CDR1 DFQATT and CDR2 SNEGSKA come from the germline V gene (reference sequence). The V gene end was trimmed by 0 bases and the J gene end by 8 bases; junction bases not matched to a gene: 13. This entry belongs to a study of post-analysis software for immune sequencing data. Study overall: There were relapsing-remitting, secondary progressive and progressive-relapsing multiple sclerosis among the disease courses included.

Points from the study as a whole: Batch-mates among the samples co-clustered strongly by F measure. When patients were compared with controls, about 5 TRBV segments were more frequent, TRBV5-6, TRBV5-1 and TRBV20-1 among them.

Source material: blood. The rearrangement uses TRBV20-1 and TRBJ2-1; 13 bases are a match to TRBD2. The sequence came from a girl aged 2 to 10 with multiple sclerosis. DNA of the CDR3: TGCAGTGCTAGAGATACAGGGACTAGCGGGATTAGGGTGGATGAGCAGTTCTTC. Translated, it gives CSARDTGTSGIRVDEQFF.